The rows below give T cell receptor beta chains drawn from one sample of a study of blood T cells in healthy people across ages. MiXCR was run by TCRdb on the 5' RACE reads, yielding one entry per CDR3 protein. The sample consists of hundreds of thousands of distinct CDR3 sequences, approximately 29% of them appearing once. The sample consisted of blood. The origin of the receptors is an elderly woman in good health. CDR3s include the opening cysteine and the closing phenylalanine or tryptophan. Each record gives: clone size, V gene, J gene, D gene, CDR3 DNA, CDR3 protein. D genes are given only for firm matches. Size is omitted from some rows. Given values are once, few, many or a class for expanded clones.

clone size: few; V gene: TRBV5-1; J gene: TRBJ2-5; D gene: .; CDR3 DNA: TGCGCCAGCAGTGACAGAACACAAGAGACCCAGTACTTC; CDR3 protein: CASSDRTQETQYF
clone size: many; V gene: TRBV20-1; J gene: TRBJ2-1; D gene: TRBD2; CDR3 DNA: TGCAGTGCTAGAGATAATGCACTAGCGGGTTACAATGAGCAGTTCTTC; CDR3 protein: CSARDNALAGYNEQFF
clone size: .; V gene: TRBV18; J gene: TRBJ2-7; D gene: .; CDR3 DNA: TGTGCCAGCTCACCACAGCCGTTTCCGACAGGAACCTACGAGCAGTACTTC; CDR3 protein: CASSPQPFPTGTYEQYF
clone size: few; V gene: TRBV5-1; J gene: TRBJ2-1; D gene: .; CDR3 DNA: TGCGCCAGCACCCTGACTAGGGCCAATTCGAATGAGCAGTTCTTC; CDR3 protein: CASTLTRANSNEQFF
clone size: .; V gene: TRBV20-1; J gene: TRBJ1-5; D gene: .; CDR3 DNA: TGCAGTGCTAGAACGACAGGCCTGAATCAGCCCCAGCATTTT; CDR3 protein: CSARTTGLNQPQHF
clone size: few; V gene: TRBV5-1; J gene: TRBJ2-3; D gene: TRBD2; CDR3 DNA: TGCGCCAGCAGCTTGGAGCGGGGGATGAGCACAGATACGCAGTATTTT; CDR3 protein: CASSLERGMSTDTQYF
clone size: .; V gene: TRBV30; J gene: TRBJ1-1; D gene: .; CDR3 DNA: TGTGCCTGGAGTCAGGCGGCGAGTAATCTGGCTTTCTTT; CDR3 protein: CAWSQAASNLAFF
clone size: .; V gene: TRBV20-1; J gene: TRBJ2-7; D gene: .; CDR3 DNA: TGCAGTGCCCGACTTAATGCGGATGCTCTCTGGTCGGGCGAGCAGTACTTC; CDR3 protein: CSARLNADALWSGEQYF
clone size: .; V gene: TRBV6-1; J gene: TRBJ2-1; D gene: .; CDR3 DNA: TGTGCCAGCAGCTCAAACTGGGGGACAAGGTGCAATGAGCAGTTCTTC; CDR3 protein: CASSSNWGTRCNEQFF
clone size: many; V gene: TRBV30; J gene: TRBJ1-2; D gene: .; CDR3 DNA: TGTGCCTGGAGTGTACGTGGGGGCGCGAACTATGGCTACACCTTC; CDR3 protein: CAWSVRGGANYGYTF
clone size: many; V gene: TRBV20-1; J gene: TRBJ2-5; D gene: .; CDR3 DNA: TGCAGTGCTAGAGATAGACCTTCTCGGACCCAGTACTTC; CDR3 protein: CSARDRPSRTQYF